A selection of T cell receptor beta chains follows, all from one sample in a study of cytomegalovirus exposure and HLA in healthy donors. TCRdb's copy holds only in-frame clones and misses some; the assay was immunoSEQ multiplex PCR. The table has some 200,000 clones, just under 70% seen once. The sequenced material came from PBMCs. These receptors came from a man aged 35-49 years in good health and CMV-seropositive. CDR3s include the opening cysteine and the closing phenylalanine or tryptophan. Fields, in order: clone size, V gene, D gene, J gene, CDR3 DNA, CDR3 protein. The D gene is left open where the match is weak. Clone size, where shown, is once, few, many, or a class for clones that have expanded.

NA,TRBV13,TRBD1,TRBJ2-2,TGTGCCAGCAGCGCCCGGGACAGGGGGACCGGGGAGCTGTTTTTT,CASSARDRGTGELFF
NA,TRBV13,TRBD2,TRBJ2-7,TGTGCCAGCAGCTCTCGACTAGCGGGGCTCCGAGGCAACGAGCAGTACTTC,CASSSRLAGLRGNEQYF
NA,TRBV5-4,NA,TRBJ1-5,TGTGCCAGCAGCTTTGGCAACAATCAGCCCCAGCATTTT,CASSFGNNQPQHF
few,TRBV19,TRBD1,TRBJ1-1,TGTGCCAGTAGCAAAACAGGGGTGTCGAACACTGAAGCTTTCTTT,CASSKTGVSNTEAFF
NA,TRBV4-1,TRBD1,TRBJ2-3,TGCGCCAGCAGCCTGAGGCTACAGGGGAATGCAGATACGCAGTATTTT,CASSLRLQGNADTQYF
NA,TRBV18,NA,TRBJ1-3,TGTGCCAGCTCACCCAATACTGGTGCCTCTGGAAACACCATATATTTT,CASSPNTGASGNTIYF
NA,TRBV11-3,TRBD1,TRBJ2-1,TGTGCCAGCAGCTTAAGCGGATCCTTGGGACAGGGGGCGAATAGTCAGTTCTTC,CASSLSGSLGQGANSQFF
few,TRBV5-6,TRBD1,TRBJ2-7,TGTGCCAGCAGCCCCGGGACAGGGAACTACGAGCAGTACTTC,CASSPGTGNYEQYF
NA,TRBV7-9,NA,TRBJ1-2,TGTGCCAGCAGCTTAGCGGGCACAGACTACACCTTC,CASSLAGTDYTF
NA,TRBV6-1,TRBD1,TRBJ1-1,TGTGCCAGCATCACGGACAGGGGCGTAGCTGAAGCTTTCTTT,CASITDRGVAEAFF
once,TRBV6-5,TRBD2,TRBJ2-1,TGTGCCAGCAACTTTCCAGGGAGGGATGAGCAGTTCTTC,CASNFPGRDEQFF
NA,TRBV4-1,NA,TRBJ2-5,TGCGCCAGCAGCCCTCCCGGGACAATCTCGACCCAGTACTTC,CASSPPGTISTQYF
NA,TRBV29-1,NA,TRBJ2-7,TGCAGCGTTGAAGGGACAGACTACGAGCAGTACTTC,CSVEGTDYEQYF
NA,TRBV10-1,NA,TRBJ1-4,TGCGCCAGAAGAGGGTTATTAGGTGAAAAACTGTTTTTT,CARRGLLGEKLFF
once,TRBV12-1,NA,TRBJ2-1,TGTGCCAGCAGCCTGGGACTAGCGGGGGGCTTATACTCCTACAATGAGCAGTTCTTC,CASSLGLAGGLYSYNEQFF
NA,TRBV7-9,NA,TRBJ1-4,TGTGCCAGCAGCCTAGATCTTGCAACTAATGAAAAACTGTTTTTT,CASSLDLATNEKLFF
NA,TRBV20-1,NA,TRBJ2-2,TGCAGTGCTAGGAGCGGCGGGGAGCTGTTTTTT,CSARSGGELFF
NA,TRBV29-1,TRBD2,TRBJ2-7,TGCAGCGTTGAAGGGACTAGCGGGGGCTCCTACGAGCAGTACTTC,CSVEGTSGGSYEQYF
NA,TRBV4-2,NA,TRBJ1-1,TGTGCCAGCAGCCAATTAAACCAGGTACCTTTTGCTGAAGCTTTCTTT,CASSQLNQVPFAEAFF
once,TRBV12-2,NA,TRBJ1-6,TGTGCAAGTCGCCCCGAGGGAGAGGGACAGGGGATTATTTTGGTTTCCTATAATTCACCCCTCCACTTT,CASRPEGEGQGIILVSYNSPLHF
few,TRBV6-1,NA,TRBJ1-5,TGTGCCAGCAGTGAGGCTCAGCCCCAGCATTTT,CASSEAQPQHF
few,TRBV5-1,NA,TRBJ2-2,TGCGCCAGCAGCTTGGGACAGAACACCGGGGAGCTGTTTTTT,CASSLGQNTGELFF
NA,TRBV2,TRBD1,TRBJ1-3,TGTGCCAGCAGCGGGGACAGGGGGCAGGGTACAGCCATATATTTT,CASSGDRGQGTAIYF
once,TRBV18,NA,TRBJ1-2,TGTGCCAGCTCGGGCGACCGGGATTCGGTCTACACCTTC,CASSGDRDSVYTF
once,TRBV6-8,TRBD1,TRBJ2-7,TGTGCCAGCGGACTTCGGAACAGGGGCTACGAGCAGTACTTC,CASGLRNRGYEQYF
NA,TRBV28,NA,TRBJ1-5,TGTGCCAGCAGTTTATGGGACAGAAGCAATCAGCCCCAGCATTTT,CASSLWDRSNQPQHF
NA,TRBV7-9,NA,TRBJ1-5,TGTGCCACCGAGAGGGAGGCGAGCCAGCCCCAGCATTTT,CATEREASQPQHF
NA,TRBV28,TRBD2,TRBJ2-7,TGTGCCAGCAGAAGGACTAGCGAATCCTACGAGCAGTACTTC,CASRRTSESYEQYF
NA,TRBV13,NA,TRBJ1-2,TGTGCCAGCAGCTTCCAGCTGACGGGGGACTATGGCTACACCTTC,CASSFQLTGDYGYTF
once,TRBV6-5,NA,TRBJ1-6,TGTGCCAGCAGTTACTCGAGGCAGGGAGGCAATTCACCCCTCCACTTT,CASSYSRQGGNSPLHF
NA,TRBV7-8,TRBD1,TRBJ2-2,TGTGCCAGCACCCGGGGACAGACGAGCACCGGGGAGCTGTTTTTT,CASTRGQTSTGELFF
NA,TRBV5-1,TRBD1,TRBJ2-7,TGCGCCAGCTCCCGGGACAGGGCAATGTACGAGCAGTACTTC,CASSRDRAMYEQYF
NA,TRBV19,NA,TRBJ1-4,TGTGCCAGTACCCATCGACATACAACTAATGAAAAACTGTTTTTT,CASTHRHTTNEKLFF
NA,TRBV13,NA,TRBJ1-1,TGTGCCAGCAGCGGGGGGGCAGGTGACACTGAAGCTTTCTTT,CASSGGAGDTEAFF
NA,TRBV7-9,TRBD1,TRBJ2-3,TGTGCCAGCAGCTCCCATGGGACAGGCAGTACTTGGGGGACAGATACGCAGTATTTT,CASSSHGTGSTWGTDTQYF
few,TRBV9,NA,TRBJ2-1,TGTGCCAGCAGCGCCGGTTTGAATGAGCAGTTCTTC,CASSAGLNEQFF
NA,TRBV19,TRBD1,TRBJ1-1,TGTGCCAGTAGTATGACTCCGCAGGGGGACACTGAAGCTTTCTTT,CASSMTPQGDTEAFF
NA,TRBV6-5,NA,TRBJ1-5,TGTGCCAGCAGTTACAGAGCCAATCAGCCCCAGCATTTT,CASSYRANQPQHF
NA,TRBV7-6,NA,TRBJ2-7,TGTGCCAGCAGCGTGGACACCACCTACGAGCAGTACTTC,CASSVDTTYEQYF
NA,TRBV6-1,TRBD1,TRBJ2-7,TGTGCCAGCGAGGACAGGGACCACTCCTACGAGCAGTACTTC,CASEDRDHSYEQYF
NA,TRBV6-5,NA,TRBJ2-7,TGTGCCAGCAGTTATTCCCTCCTCTCCTACGAGCAGTACTTC,CASSYSLLSYEQYF
few,TRBV4-1,NA,TRBJ2-1,TGCGCCAGCAGCCTCGGACCGAGAGGGAACAATGAGCAGTTCTTC,CASSLGPRGNNEQFF
few,TRBV11-2,NA,TRBJ2-3,TGTGCCAGCAGCTCCTCGTCGAGTAGCACAGATACGCAGTATTTT,CASSSSSSSTDTQYF
once,TRBV7-2,NA,TRBJ1-6,TGTGCCAGCAGCCCCCAGGCCTCGGCCAATTCACCCCTCCACTTT,CASSPQASANSPLHF
NA,TRBV4-2,NA,TRBJ1-5,TGTGCCAGCAGCCAAGGGGAGGGGGAGGGCAATCAGCCCCAGCATTTT,CASSQGEGEGNQPQHF
NA,TRBV18,NA,TRBJ2-7,TGTGCCAGCTCGCCAGGACAGAACCGTCGCGTAGGGTACGAGCAGTACTTC,CASSPGQNRRVGYEQYF
NA,TRBV5-4,NA,TRBJ2-2,TGTGCCAGCAGCGCGAGCCACGGGGAGCTGTTTTTT,CASSASHGELFF
NA,TRBV7-6,NA,TRBJ2-7,TGTGCCAGCAGCCCCGGACGGGAACCCTACGAGCAGTACTTC,CASSPGREPYEQYF
NA,TRBV18,NA,TRBJ2-1,TGTGCCAGCTCTTACCAGAATGAGCAGTTCTTC,CASSYQNEQFF
once,TRBV5-1,TRBD1,TRBJ2-3,TGCGCCAGCAGCTGGACAGGGCCCGGTGGCACAGATACGCAGTATTTT,CASSWTGPGGTDTQYF